The sequence of this T cell receptor (beta chain) was determined in a study of blood T cells in healthy people across ages. For the second PCR, which ran for about 6 to 11 cycles, a sample-barcoded 5' primer and a J-beta primer mix were used. Each CDR3 protein is one row after TCRdb ran MiXCR on the 5' RACE reads. Of some 930,000 distinct CDR3 sequences listed, about 29% are singletons. Healthy Caucasian individuals from Russia aged about 6 to 90 served as donors. Total RNA was isolated from each sample in quantities of at least 6 micrograms. The V end lost 3 bases, the J end lost 5 bases, and 11 bases lay between the germline ends. There are 12 residues in the CDR3. CDR1 is DFQATT and CDR2 is SNEGSKA in the germline V gene (reference sequence). The data were also submitted as part of a second study, on T cells of mothers and their children. According to that study: Samples came from a few healthy Caucasian mothers and their six children.

The clonotype was recovered from a woman between 40 and 50 years old in good health. Sequenced material: blood. The rearrangement joins TRBV20-1 to TRBJ2-7; D assignment may be TRBD1 or TRBD2 (6 bases each). The CDR3 DNA reads TGCAGTGCTAGGGAGGGACAACACGAGCAGTACTTC. It is translated as CSAREGQHEQYF.